This TCR beta chain was documented in a study of regulatory T cells in long-lasting Graves disease. The time point here: newly diagnosed GD, antithyroid drugs for less than 3 months. The TCR library used RNA extracted from PBMCs. Around 10 milliliters of peripheral blood were drawn into EDTA tubes. The germline gives CDR1 MDHEN, CDR2 SYDVKM. The CDR3 is 11 amino acids. The ends were cut back, 4 bases at V and 7 bases at J, with 8 bases in the middle. Arm-PCR of CDR3 regions and iRepertoire HTBI primers were the basis on which TCR beta libraries were built. TCRdb passed the multiplex PCR reads through MiXCR, listing each CDR3 protein once. The sample contains a few hundred thousand distinct CDR3 sequences, 14% of which appear only once. This clonotype was seen repeatedly, ten times or more. These same data were also listed under a study on T cells in Graves' hyperthyroidism and ophthalmopathy. That work contributes: An initial round of RT-PCR targeting the TCR CDR3 relied on the HTBI primer set.

The V gene is TRBV28, the J gene TRBJ2-7; D gene unclear. The TCR originated in a woman between 50 and 59 years old with Graves disease. Sequenced here: peripheral blood mononuclear cells (PBMCs), sampled at new diagnosis, from a patient treated with antithyroid drugs. Written as DNA, the CDR3 is TGTGCCAGCAGTTCCGGGCGGGAGCAGTACTTC. Translated: CASSSGREQYF.